This entry features one TCR beta chain sequence. Its antigen is unidentified. The data are from a study of neoadjuvant anti-PD-1 for oral cavity cancer. Study-wide context: Most patients had three to four biweekly doses of 3 mg/kg nivolumab before resection.

The CDR3 is 14 amino acids. The V gene lost 5 bases and the J gene lost 2 bases, with 13 bases spanning the gap. Germline V CDR1 and CDR2: SGHDT, YYEEEE. Six replicates per PBMC sample, mostly from 400 to 500 ng of genomic DNA. Here immunoSEQ multiplex PCR was the method, and the copy in TCRdb shows in-frame clones only, minus some. In the table there are about 81,000 clones, approximately 84% of which are singletons. Whole-study findings and limits: Pretreatment Treg/Th17 ratio correlated inversely with post-treatment tumor clonality.

Blood cells were analyzed directly, without culture or expansion. The genes are TRBV5-6 and TRBJ1-1, with D maybe TRBD1 (5 bases). The TCR was taken from a person aged 40 to 85 with oral cavity squamous cell carcinoma. The source material was PBMCs, sampled before nivolumab (anti-PD-1) treatment. The CDR3 here is CASRSKTANTEAFF. The CDR3, as DNA: TGTGCCAGCAGATCGAAGACAGCTAACACTGAAGCTTTCTTT. Full variable domain (outside the CDR3, taken from reference TRBV5-6 and TRBJ1-1): DAGVTQSPTHLIKTRGQQVTLRCSPKSGHDTVSWYQQALGQGPQFIFQYYEEEERQRGNFPDRFSGHQFPNYSSELNVNALLLGDSALYLCASRSKTANTEAFFGQGTRLTVV.